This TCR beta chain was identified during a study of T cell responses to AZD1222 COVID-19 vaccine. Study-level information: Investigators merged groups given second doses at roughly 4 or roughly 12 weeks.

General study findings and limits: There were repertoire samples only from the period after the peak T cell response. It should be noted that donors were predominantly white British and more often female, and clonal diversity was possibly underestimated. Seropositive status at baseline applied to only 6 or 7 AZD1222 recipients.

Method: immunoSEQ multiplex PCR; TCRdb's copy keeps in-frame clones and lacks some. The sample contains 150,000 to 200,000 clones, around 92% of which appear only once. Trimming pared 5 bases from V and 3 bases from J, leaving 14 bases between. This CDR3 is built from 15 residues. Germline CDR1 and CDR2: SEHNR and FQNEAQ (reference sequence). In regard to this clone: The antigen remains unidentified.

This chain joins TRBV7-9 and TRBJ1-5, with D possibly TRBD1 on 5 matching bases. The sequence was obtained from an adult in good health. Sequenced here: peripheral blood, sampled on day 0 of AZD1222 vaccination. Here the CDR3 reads CASSPPGNANQPQHF. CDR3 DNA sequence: TGTGCCAGCAGCCCCCCAGGGAACGCCAATCAGCCCCAGCATTTT.